This section outlines one TCR beta chain sequence together with its context. The target antigen is unknown. The PCR ran on 60 Vbeta and 13 Jbeta primers. The assay was immunoSEQ multiplex PCR, and TCRdb's table has in-frame clones only and misses some. The sample is made up of around 110,000 clones, and the top ten hold 3.5% to 4.5% of it. This entry comes from a study of cytomegalovirus exposure and HLA in healthy donors. Donors showed nominal health when sampled, although they likely had unrecorded immune exposures. This CDR3 comprises 15 residues. Per germline, CDR1 MGHRA and CDR2 YSYEKL. The germline V and J ends were trimmed by 1 base and 6 bases, with 13 bases remaining between them. The study, taken as a whole, reports: Some V segments (TRBV6-2 and TRBV6-3 among them) were excluded as indistinguishable. Previous analysis showed most TCR beta V segments were productive about 87% or about 30% of the time. For most subjects, TCR beta sequences were reported to predict HLA-A and HLA-B alleles with accuracy.

The rearrangement joins TRBV4-1 to TRBJ1-5; a weak D match, TRBD1 (5 bases). Source material: PBMCs. The TCR comes from a man aged 25 to 45 in good health and CMV-seronegative. The chain's CDR3 is CASSQGQGVGQPQHF. CDR3 DNA: TGCGCCAGCAGCCAAGGGCAGGGTGTTGGTCAGCCCCAGCATTTT.